Below are 20 T cell receptor beta chains sequenced from a single sample in a study of blood T cell repertoires in COVID-19. Measured with immunoSEQ multiplex PCR; TCRdb has only the in-frame clones, and not every one. This table holds approximately 140,000 clones, more than 75% found once. Sequences were obtained from peripheral blood. These receptors came from a man older than 75 with acute or convalescent COVID-19.

This clone was seen a single time. The V and J genes are TRBV19 and TRBJ1-1; 7 positions agree with TRBD1. CDR1 and CDR2 from the germline V gene are LNHDA and SQIVND (reference sequence). The V segment lost 1 base and the J segment 6 bases; nucleotides outside the gene matches: 11. The CDR3 length is 16 residues. CDR3 residues: CASSIGARGYSAEAFF. Here the CDR3 DNA reads TGTGCCAGTAGTATAGGGGCCAGGGGGTATTCCGCTGAAGCTTTCTTT.

The chain employs TRBV7-9 and TRBJ2-2; 9 bases are a match to TRBD2. The CDR3 contains 14 residues. The J segment lost 4 bases and the V segment lost 7 bases, leaving 4 bases of the junction unmatched. Germline V gene data show CDR1 as SEHNR and CDR2 as FQNEAQ (reference sequence). CDR3 region: CASTFSGGTGELFF. In DNA, the CDR3 is TGTGCCAGCACTTTTAGCGGGGGCACCGGGGAGCTGTTTTTT. Supplemented by reference TRBV7-9 and TRBJ2-2, the full variable domain reads DTGVSQNPRHKITKRGQNVTFRCDPISEHNRLYWYRQTLGQGPEFLTYFQNEAQLEKSRLLSDRFSAERPKGSFSTLEIQRTEQGDSAMYLCASTFSGGTGELFFGEGSRLTVL.

This chain links TRBV7-9 with TRBJ2-7; TRBD2 matches at 9 bases. CDR3 length equals 15 residues. V trimming: 2 bases; J trimming: 2 bases; junction bases outside the gene matches: 4. In germline, CDR1 is SEHNR, CDR2 FQNEAQ (reference sequence). This CDR3 reads CASSLRASGAYEQYF. In DNA, the CDR3 is TGTGCCAGCAGCTTAAGGGCTAGCGGGGCCTACGAGCAGTACTTC.

The J gene is TRBJ2-7, the V gene TRBV5-8, with 8 bases identical to TRBD1. In germline, CDR1 is SGHTS, CDR2 YDEGEE. With 7 bases clipped from V and 3 bases from J, the junction kept 6 bases outside the gene matches. This CDR3 contains 13 residues. DNA for the CDR3: TGTGCCAGCGTTATACAGGGGGGCTACGAGCAGTACTTC. This gives the protein CASVIQGGYEQYF.

This clone came up once. The chain is built from TRBV5-1 and TRBJ2-7, with a possible D match to TRBD2 (6 bases). The CDR3 has 13 residues. Trimming took off 4 bases at V and 7 bases at J, with 15 bases between the two ends. Germline V gene data show CDR1 as SGHRS and CDR2 as YFSETQ. The CDR3 protein is CASSVETSLEQYF. As DNA, the CDR3 is TGCGCCAGCAGCGTGGAGACTAGTCTGGAGCAGTACTTC.

This sequence joins TRBV28 and TRBJ2-2, with 8 positions matching TRBD2. The V and J ends lost 5 bases and 2 bases, in that order; junction bases with no gene match: 10. Germline CDR1 reads MDHEN; CDR2 reads SYDVKM. The CDR3 runs 17 residues. The CDR3 DNA is TGTGCCAGCAGTGCGACCTCCGGGACTAGAAACACCGGGGAGCTGTTTTTT. Translating gives CASSATSGTRNTGELFF.

To note about this clone: The junction and the germline gene differ at one end; a read error may be behind it. The chain uses TRBV27 and TRBJ2-7, with TRBD2 matching 9 bases. Germline V gene sequence: CDR1 MNHEY, CDR2 SMNVEV (reference sequence). The CDR3 is 18 residues long. This CDR3 reads CASSVAGVSAGGLYEQYF. CDR3 in DNA: TGTGCCAGCAGCGTTGCGGGGGTATCAGCGGGAGGACTCTACGAGCAGTACTTT.

This clone was recorded once. V usage is TRBV6-5 and J usage is TRBJ1-1; TRBD1 matches 9 bases. The CDR3 sequence is 16 residues long. V shed 1 base, J shed 2 bases, and the junction held 5 bases outside the gene matches. From germline, CDR1 is MNHEY and CDR2 SVGAGI. CDR3 protein: CASSYLTGGFNTEAFF. The DNA of the CDR3 is TGTGCCAGCAGTTACTTAACAGGGGGCTTTAACACTGAAGCTTTCTTT.

Written as DNA, the CDR3 is TGTGCCAGCAGGACAGGGCCCACAACTAATGAAAAACTGTTTTTT. This encodes CASRTGPTTNEKLFF. This chain connects TRBV6-5 to TRBJ1-4; the match to TRBD1 covers 7 bases. Germline V gives CDR1 MNHEY, CDR2 SVGAGI. The CDR3 has 15 amino acids. Trimming removed 6 bases from V and 0 bases from J; junction bases left unmatched: 4.

V usage is TRBV5-4 and J usage is TRBJ2-5; a weak D match, TRBD1 (5 bases). Trimming removed 2 bases at V and 1 base at J, with 12 bases between. This CDR3 comprises 15 residues. Germline-derived CDR1 and CDR2 are SGHNT and YYREEE (reference sequence). The CDR3, as DNA: TGTGCCAGCAGCTTCCCGGCAGGGCCCCAAGAGACCCAGTACTTC. Translating gives CASSFPAGPQETQYF.

Only a few counts were recorded for this clone. This rearrangement joins TRBV2 to TRBJ1-4; D is uncertain. From germline, CDR1 is SNHLY and CDR2 FYNNEI. V dropped 4 bases and J dropped 7 bases, with 16 bases sitting between them. CDR3 length equals 15 residues. DNA of the CDR3: TGTGCCAGCAGTGGGGAGATCCTCGGGAGTGAAAAACTGTTTTTT. Translated, it gives CASSGEILGSEKLFF. The variable domain in full, completed from reference TRBV2 and TRBJ1-4, reads EPEVTQTPSHQVTQMGQEVILRCVPISNHLYFYWYRQILGQKVEFLVSFYNNEISEKSEIFDDQFSVERPDGSNFTLKIRSTKLEDSAMYFCASSGEILGSEKLFFGSGTQLSVL.

This clone has only one observation. V usage is TRBV20-1 and J usage is TRBJ2-5; weak D call: TRBD1 (5 bases). Trimming left V 3 bases short and J 1 base short, with 9 bases between. This CDR3 is built from 13 residues. Germline lookup yields CDR1 DFQATT and CDR2 SNEGSKA (reference sequence). The CDR3 is CSASWQGQETQYF. Here the CDR3 DNA reads TGCAGTGCTAGTTGGCAGGGCCAAGAGACCCAGTACTTC.

This chain connects TRBV18 to TRBJ2-6; D is undetermined. CDR1 and CDR2 (germline): KGHSH, LQKENI. V shed 4 bases and J shed 0 bases, with 7 bases lying between them. There are 15 residues in the CDR3. The CDR3 region has the DNA TGTGCCAGCTCACGAGAAAGCTCTGGGGCCAACGTCCTGACTTTC. Amino acids: CASSRESSGANVLTF.

The rearrangement uses TRBV7-8 and TRBJ2-2; TRBD1 matches 9 bases. From germline, CDR1 is SGHVS and CDR2 FQNEAQ. Trimming cost V 5 bases and J 3 bases; bases outside gene matches: 10. This CDR3 region has 17 residues. CDR3 in amino acids: CASSLFGDRVYTGELFF. In nucleotides, the CDR3 is TGTGCCAGCAGCCTCTTCGGGGACAGGGTTTACACCGGGGAGCTGTTTTTT.

The CDR3: CASSLRQYSNQPQHF. The CDR3 region has the DNA TGTGCCAGCAGTTTGCGTCAATATAGCAATCAGCCCCAGCATTTT. The V gene is TRBV27, the J gene TRBJ1-5; the D is unclear. Trimming shortened V by 3 bases and J by 0 bases, and 9 bases separated the two germline ends. This CDR3 has 15 residues. The germline CDR1 and CDR2 sequences are MNHEY and SMNVEV (reference sequence).

The CDR3 bases are TGTGCCAGCAGCCTGACAGGATGGAATCAGCCCCAGCATTTT. Its protein product is CASSLTGWNQPQHF. J is TRBJ1-5 and V is TRBV6-5, with D possibly TRBD1 on 6 matching bases. The germline V and J ends were trimmed by 6 bases and 4 bases, with 13 bases remaining between them. The germline V gene encodes CDR1 MNHEY and CDR2 SVGAGI. This CDR3 is 14 amino acids long.

The rearrangement uses TRBV10-3 and TRBJ1-3, with unresolved D. Trimming removed 10 bases from V and 0 bases from J, with 16 bases in between. Germline V gene sequence: CDR1 ENHRY, CDR2 SYGVKD. This CDR3 is built from 15 residues. The CDR3 DNA reads TGTGCCACGTGGGCCGAGACCTTCTCTGGAAACACCATATATTTT. This encodes CATWAETFSGNTIYF.

V and J are TRBV24-1 and TRBJ2-7; possible D gene TRBD1, 6 bases. The V end was cut by 4 bases, the J end by 3 bases, with 21 bases between. Germline loops: CDR1 KGHDR, CDR2 SFDVKD. The CDR3 contains 17 residues. The CDR3 DNA sequence: TGTGCCACCAGTGAACCTACAGGGTATGGGAATCTCTACGAGCAGTACTTC. Translated: CATSEPTGYGNLYEQYF.

This chain connects TRBV5-1 to TRBJ2-5, with 7 bases fitting TRBD1. The CDR3 has 15 amino acids. V lost 4 bases to trimming and J lost 4 bases; unmatched junction nucleotides: 10. Germline loops: CDR1 SGHRS, CDR2 YFSETQ. The CDR3 nucleotides are TGCGCCAGCAGCGGGCAAACAGGGGTGTTAGAGACCCAGTACTTC. It yields the protein CASSGQTGVLETQYF. The whole variable domain, remainder taken from reference TRBV5-1 and TRBJ2-5, is KAGVTQTPRYLIKTRGQQVTLSCSPISGHRSVSWYQQTPGQGLQFLFEYFSETQRNKGNFPGRFSGRQFSNSRSEMNVSTLELGDSALYLCASSGQTGVLETQYFGPGTRLLVL.

The chain links TRBV5-1 to TRBJ2-5; TRBD2 matches at 9 bases. Per the germline V gene, CDR1 is SGHRS and CDR2 is YFSETQ. The CDR3 totals 15 residues. V lost 5 bases to trimming and J lost 2 bases; unmatched junction nucleotides: 7. This chain's CDR3 is CASRTPTSGQETQYF. The DNA of the CDR3 is TGCGCCAGCAGAACACCGACTAGCGGACAAGAGACCCAGTACTTC.